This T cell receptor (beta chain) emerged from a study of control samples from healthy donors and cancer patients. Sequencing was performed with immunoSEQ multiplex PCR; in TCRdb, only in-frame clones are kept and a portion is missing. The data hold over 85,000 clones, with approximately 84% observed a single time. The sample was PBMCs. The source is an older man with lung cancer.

In nucleotides, the CDR3 is TGTGCCAGCAGCGTGGCTCCGGGGGGACTAGCGGTTAGCACAGATACGCAGTATTTT. Amino acids: CASSVAPGGLAVSTDTQYF. The chain has TRBV9 and TRBJ2-3; TRBD2 matches 11 bases. This CDR3 contains 19 residues. Per the germline V gene, CDR1 is SGDLS and CDR2 is YYNGEE. The trim removed 2 bases at V and 0 bases at J, leaving 11 bases unmatched.